The rows below give T cell receptor beta chains drawn from one sample of a study of cytomegalovirus exposure and HLA in healthy donors. This table comes from immunoSEQ multiplex PCR, and its TCRdb copy is limited to in-frame clones, with some not included. The data contain roughly 90,000 clones, roughly 83% of them singletons. The sequencing sample was made of PBMCs. The source is a man younger than 35 in good health and CMV-seronegative. Each CDR3 is given with its conserved first and last residue. The order of the fields is V gene, J gene, CDR3 protein.

TRBV7-3,TRBJ2-7,CASSRTYLDEQYF
TRBV6-1,TRBJ1-5,CASSENYREPQHF
TRBV27,TRBJ2-3,CASTKRGTDTQYF
TRBV14,TRBJ2-7,CASSQDLSPGYSYEQYF
TRBV7-9,TRBJ1-1,CASNYVTGNTEAFF
TRBV6-1,TRBJ2-7,CASSEDLTGASYEQYF
TRBV10-3,TRBJ2-1,CAISEPNTSGRRNEQFF
TRBV30,TRBJ1-6,CAWRDRTGFSYNSPLHF
TRBV5-1,TRBJ2-7,CASSLEAGYRPEYEQYF
TRBV7-6,TRBJ2-3,CASSLALLAGGSDTQYF
TRBV15,TRBJ2-7,CATSRGGGLGAYEQYF
TRBV15,TRBJ2-7,CATGGGYEQYF
TRBV28,TRBJ1-5,CASSLLQPQHF
TRBV5-1,TRBJ2-7,CASSSTAGVQGEQYF
TRBV30,TRBJ2-7,CAWSIGLIYEQYF
TRBV6-5,TRBJ1-2,CASHEPSGYGYTF
TRBV6-1,TRBJ2-3,CASSNYGGQYF
TRBV30,TRBJ1-2,CACGHSYGYTF
TRBV6-1,TRBJ2-7,CASSERQGNEQYF
TRBV2,TRBJ2-1,CASRAGQGWDEQFF
TRBV7-2,TRBJ2-5,CASSLAWTGQETQYF
TRBV30,TRBJ1-2,CAWSSQTGIYGYTF
TRBV5-1,TRBJ2-7,CASSHPRVGTSIYEQYF
TRBV5-1,TRBJ2-1,CASSFGNPYNEQFF
TRBV10-1,TRBJ2-3,CASSPGISGRISEETDTQYF
TRBV27,TRBJ2-1,CASSFETSGYNEQFF
TRBV30,TRBJ1-5,CAWSDITGQPQHF
TRBV28,TRBJ1-4,CATERANEKLFF
TRBV6-5,TRBJ2-2,CASSYEVAVTGELFF
TRBV7-2,TRBJ1-1,CASRGTGRTEAFF
TRBV10-3,TRBJ2-3,CAISEYASGSTDTQYF
TRBV6-5,TRBJ1-2,CASSGRGADGYTF